Listed below are T cell receptor beta chains from one sample, sequenced in a study of blood T cell repertoires in COVID-19. The method was immunoSEQ multiplex PCR; TCRdb's version includes in-frame clones alone and lacks a portion of them. Of some 240,000 clones in the sample, about 80% were seen once. The sequencing sample was made of peripheral blood. These receptor sequences come from an elderly woman with acute or convalescent COVID-19. CDR3s include the opening cysteine and the closing phenylalanine or tryptophan. The D gene is left open where the match is weak. Clone size is shown for a subset of rows, as once, few, many or a class of expanded clone.

v_gene	d_gene	abundance	j_gene	CDR3nt	CDR3aa
TRBV19	.	once	TRBJ1-5	TGTGCCAGTAGTCAAGACAGGAATCAGCCCCAGCATTTT	CASSQDRNQPQHF
TRBV7-3	TRBD1	.	TRBJ2-4	TGTGCCAGCAGTGAGGGGGCCCGGCGAGGCAAAAACATTCAGTACTTC	CASSEGARRGKNIQYF
TRBV28	.	.	TRBJ1-5	TGTGCCAGCAGTCATCAAACGGGGATATCGGACAATCAGCCCCAGCATTTT	CASSHQTGISDNQPQHF
TRBV5-5	TRBD1	once	TRBJ2-1	TGTGCCAGCAGCTGGGGTCAGGGGGCGACTGAGCAGTTCTTC	CASSWGQGATEQFF
TRBV29-1	.	.	TRBJ1-1	TGCAGCGTTGAGAGGCGGATGGAGACTGAAGCTTTCTTT	CSVERRMETEAFF
TRBV12-3/TRBV12-4	TRBD1	.	TRBJ2-5	TGTGCCAGCGGACAGGGCAAAGAGACCCAGTACTTC	CASGQGKETQYF
TRBV2	TRBD1	.	TRBJ2-7	TGTGCCAGCAGTACCGGACAGGGTGTCTATCTCTCCTACGAGCAGTACTTC	CASSTGQGVYLSYEQYF
TRBV5-1	.	.	TRBJ1-2	TGCGCCAGCAGCCCGACAGGAACACGGGCTAACTATGGCTACACCTTC	CASSPTGTRANYGYTF
TRBV3-1/TRBV3-2	.	.	TRBJ2-3	TGTGCCAGCAGCCAAGTTAACCGCGGAGATACGCAGTATTTT	CASSQVNRGDTQYF
TRBV7-9	TRBD1	.	TRBJ1-4	TGTGCCAGCAGCCAGGGACAGCTCCTCAATGAAAAACTGTTTTTT	CASSQGQLLNEKLFF
TRBV12-5	TRBD1	few	TRBJ1-3	TGTGCTAGTGCCGTAACGACAGGGAGCTCTGGAAACACCATATATTTT	CASAVTTGSSGNTIYF
TRBV6-6	TRBD1	.	TRBJ1-2	TGTGCCAGCAGTCGGGAAAATGGACAGGGGAATGGCTACACCTTC	CASSRENGQGNGYTF
TRBV2	TRBD1	few	TRBJ1-1	TGTGCCAGCAGTGAACAGGGGGGATACACTGAAGCTTTCTTT	CASSEQGGYTEAFF